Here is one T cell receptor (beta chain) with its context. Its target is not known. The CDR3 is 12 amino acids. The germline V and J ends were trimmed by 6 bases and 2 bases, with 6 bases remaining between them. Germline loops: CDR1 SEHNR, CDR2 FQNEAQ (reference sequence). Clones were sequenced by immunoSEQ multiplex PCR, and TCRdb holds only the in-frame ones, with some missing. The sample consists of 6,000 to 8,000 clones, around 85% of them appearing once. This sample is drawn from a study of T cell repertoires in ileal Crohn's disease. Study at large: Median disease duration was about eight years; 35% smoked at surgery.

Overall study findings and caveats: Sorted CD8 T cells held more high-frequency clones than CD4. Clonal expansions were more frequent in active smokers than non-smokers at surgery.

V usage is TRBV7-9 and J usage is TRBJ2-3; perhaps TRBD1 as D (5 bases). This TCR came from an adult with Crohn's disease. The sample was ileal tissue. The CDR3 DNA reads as TGTGCCAGCAGGGGGCACACAGATACGCAGTATTTT. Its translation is CASRGHTDTQYF.